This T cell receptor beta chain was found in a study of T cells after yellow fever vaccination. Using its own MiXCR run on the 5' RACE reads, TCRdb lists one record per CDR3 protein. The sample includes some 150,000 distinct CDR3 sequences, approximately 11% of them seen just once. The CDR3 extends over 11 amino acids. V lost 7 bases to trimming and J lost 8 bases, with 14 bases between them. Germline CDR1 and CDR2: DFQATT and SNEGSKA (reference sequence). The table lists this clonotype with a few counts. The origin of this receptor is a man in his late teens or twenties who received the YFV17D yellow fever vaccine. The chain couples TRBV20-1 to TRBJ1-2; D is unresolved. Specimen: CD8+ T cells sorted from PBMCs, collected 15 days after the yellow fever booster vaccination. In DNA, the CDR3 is TGCAGTGTCGGAATAGTAGCCGGCTACACCTTC. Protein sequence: CSVGIVAGYTF.